This T cell receptor beta chain was sequenced for a study of blood T cell repertoires in COVID-19. Measured with immunoSEQ multiplex PCR; TCRdb has only the in-frame clones, and not every one. The profile shows around 320,000 clones, nearly 90% of them singletons. V was pared by 7 bases and J by 3 bases, with 5 bases of the junction left unmatched. The CDR3 runs 14 residues. Germline V gene data show CDR1 as MNHEY and CDR2 as SVGAGI. Sequences were obtained from PBMCs or T cells enriched from blood (not recorded which). The receptor was derived from a woman between 45 and 65 years old who had been exposed to COVID-19. The V gene is TRBV6-5, the J gene TRBJ2-7; 11 bases agree with TRBD2. CDR3 in DNA: TGTGCCAGCACTAGCGGGGGGCCCCTCTACGAGCAGTACTTC. Protein sequence: CASTSGGPLYEQYF.